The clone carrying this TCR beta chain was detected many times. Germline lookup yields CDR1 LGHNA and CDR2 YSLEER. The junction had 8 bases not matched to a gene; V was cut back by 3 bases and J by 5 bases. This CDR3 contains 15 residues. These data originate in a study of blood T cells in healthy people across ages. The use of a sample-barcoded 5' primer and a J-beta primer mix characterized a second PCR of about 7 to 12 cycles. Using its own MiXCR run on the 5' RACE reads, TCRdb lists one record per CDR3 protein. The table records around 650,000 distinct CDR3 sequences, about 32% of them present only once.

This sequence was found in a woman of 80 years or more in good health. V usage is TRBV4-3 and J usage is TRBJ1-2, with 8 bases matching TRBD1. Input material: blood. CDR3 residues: CASSQTGTGHYGYTF. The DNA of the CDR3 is TGCGCCAGCAGCCAGACCGGGACAGGTCATTATGGCTACACCTTC.